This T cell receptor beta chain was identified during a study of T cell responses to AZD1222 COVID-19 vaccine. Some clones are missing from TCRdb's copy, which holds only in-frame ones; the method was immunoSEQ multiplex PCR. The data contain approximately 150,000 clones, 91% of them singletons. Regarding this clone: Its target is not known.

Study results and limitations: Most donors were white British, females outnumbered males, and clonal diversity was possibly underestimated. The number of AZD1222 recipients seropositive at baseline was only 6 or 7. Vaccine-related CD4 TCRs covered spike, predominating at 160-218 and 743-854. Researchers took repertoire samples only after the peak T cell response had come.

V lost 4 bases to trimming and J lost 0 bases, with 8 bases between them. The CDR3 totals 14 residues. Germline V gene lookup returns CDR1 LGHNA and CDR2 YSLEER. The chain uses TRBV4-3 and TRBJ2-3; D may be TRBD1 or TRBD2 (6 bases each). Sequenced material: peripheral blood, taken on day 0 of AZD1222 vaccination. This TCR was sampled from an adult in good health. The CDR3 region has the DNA TGCGCCAGCAGCCCGGGGGCCAGCACAGATACGCAGTATTTT. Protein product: CASSPGASTDTQYF.